These 11 T cell receptor beta chains share one sample of origin, sequenced in a study of blood T cell repertoires in COVID-19. The assay was immunoSEQ multiplex PCR, and TCRdb's table has in-frame clones only and misses some. The sample lists roughly 80,000 clones; roughly 84% were seen once. What was sequenced was peripheral blood. These receptors all stem from a man aged 50 or older with acute or convalescent COVID-19.

The V call is TRBV30, the J call TRBJ1-5, with D uncertain. The ends were cut back, 1 base at V and 7 bases at J, with 14 bases in the middle. CDR3 length: 14 residues. CDR1 is GTSNPN and CDR2 is SVGIG in the germline V gene (reference sequence). The CDR3 DNA reads TGTGCCTGGAGTGCCGCCGTAAGGGAGCAGCCCCAGCATTTT. This codes for CAWSAAVREQPQHF.

The table lists this clone with a count of one. The chain employs TRBV24-1 and TRBJ2-3; weak D call: TRBD2 (5 bases). The CDR3 extends over 12 amino acids. Germline V gene lookup returns CDR1 KGHDR and CDR2 SFDVKD. V gave up 5 bases and J gave up 3 bases, with 5 bases separating them. For the CDR3, the DNA is TGTGCCACCAGTGGGGAGACAGATACGCAGTATTTT. It specifies CATSGETDTQYF.

The V call is TRBV6-2 or TRBV6-3, the J call TRBJ1-1; 9 positions agree with TRBD1. The V gene end was trimmed by 2 bases and the J gene end by 7 bases; junction bases not matched to a gene: 17. Germline V lookup: CDR1 MNHEY, CDR2 SVGEGT. This CDR3 is 18 amino acids long. Here the CDR3 reads CASSYGGGWTGAKSEAFF. CDR3 bases: TGTGCCAGCAGTTACGGCGGGGGCTGGACAGGGGCTAAAAGTGAAGCTTTCTTT.

The chain employs TRBV4-3 and TRBJ2-5, with D possibly TRBD2 on 5 matching bases. The germline V gene encodes CDR1 LGHNA and CDR2 YSLEER. The CDR3 sequence is 14 residues long. Trimming took 0 bases from V and 5 from J, leaving 10 bases between them. As DNA, the CDR3 is TGCGCCAGCAGCCAAGATACGGACTGGGAGACCCAGTACTTC. Encoded protein: CASSQDTDWETQYF.

This rearrangement joins TRBV28 to TRBJ2-3, with D maybe TRBD2 (5 bases). Germline V gene data show CDR1 as MDHEN and CDR2 as SYDVKM. This CDR3 has 13 amino acids. Between the trimmed V and J ends, which lost 6 bases and 2 bases, there was a span of 9 bases. CDR3 coding DNA: TGTGCCAGCAGAAGGACTGACACAGATACGCAGTATTTT. This translates into CASRRTDTDTQYF.

This clone was detected only a few times. This chain links TRBV7-9 with TRBJ2-7; D is unresolved. In germline, CDR1 is SEHNR, CDR2 FQNEAQ (reference sequence). The V and J ends lost 4 bases and 1 base respectively, with 14 bases between them. The CDR3 has 15 amino acids. CDR3 region: CASSSPGAISYEQYF. The CDR3, as DNA: TGTGCCAGCAGCTCGCCCGGAGCGATTTCCTACGAGCAGTACTTC.

This sequence joins TRBV18 and TRBJ2-7, with TRBD1 matching over 7 bases. Germline V gene lookup returns CDR1 KGHSH and CDR2 LQKENI. CDR3 length: 14 amino acids. The V segment lost 3 bases and the J segment 1 base; nucleotides outside the gene matches: 3. CDR3 region: CASSPGQTSYEQYF. CDR3 in DNA: TGTGCCAGCTCACCGGGACAGACATCCTACGAGCAGTACTTC.

The chain links TRBV5-1 to TRBJ1-5; tentative D call: TRBD1 (6 bases). The CDR3 has 15 residues. V shed 0 bases and J shed 6 bases, with 13 bases lying between them. Germline CDR1 SGHRS, CDR2 YFSETQ. CDR3 sequence reads: CASSLGTGLGQPQHF. In nucleotides, the CDR3 is TGCGCCAGCAGCTTGGGTACAGGGTTGGGTCAGCCCCAGCATTTT.

The V call is TRBV29-1, the J call TRBJ1-1; 7 positions match TRBD1. The CDR3 is 14 residues long. Germline CDR1 reads SQVTM; CDR2 reads ANQGSEA. V lost 5 bases and J lost 2; bases outside the gene matches: 8. CDR3: CSVTKQGLNTEAFF. The CDR3 DNA is TGCAGCGTTACCAAACAGGGGTTAAACACTGAAGCTTTCTTT.

The V and J genes are TRBV7-9 and TRBJ1-1; D remains unclear. V was shortened by 7 bases and J by 1 base, with 7 bases between the two germline ends. Germline CDR1 and CDR2: SEHNR and FQNEAQ (reference sequence). The CDR3 loop spans 12 amino acids. CDR3 sequence reads: CASTPKNTEAFF. DNA for the CDR3: TGTGCCAGCACCCCTAAGAACACTGAAGCTTTCTTT.

J is TRBJ2-7 and V is TRBV29-1; D may be TRBD2 (6 bases). The CDR3 is 12 residues long. Germline CDR1 SQVTM, CDR2 ANQGSEA. The V end was cut by 7 bases, the J end by 4 bases, with 14 bases between. The CDR3 region has the DNA TGCAGCGACCTGGGACTTGCTTACGAGCAGTACTTC. Translated, it gives CSDLGLAYEQYF.